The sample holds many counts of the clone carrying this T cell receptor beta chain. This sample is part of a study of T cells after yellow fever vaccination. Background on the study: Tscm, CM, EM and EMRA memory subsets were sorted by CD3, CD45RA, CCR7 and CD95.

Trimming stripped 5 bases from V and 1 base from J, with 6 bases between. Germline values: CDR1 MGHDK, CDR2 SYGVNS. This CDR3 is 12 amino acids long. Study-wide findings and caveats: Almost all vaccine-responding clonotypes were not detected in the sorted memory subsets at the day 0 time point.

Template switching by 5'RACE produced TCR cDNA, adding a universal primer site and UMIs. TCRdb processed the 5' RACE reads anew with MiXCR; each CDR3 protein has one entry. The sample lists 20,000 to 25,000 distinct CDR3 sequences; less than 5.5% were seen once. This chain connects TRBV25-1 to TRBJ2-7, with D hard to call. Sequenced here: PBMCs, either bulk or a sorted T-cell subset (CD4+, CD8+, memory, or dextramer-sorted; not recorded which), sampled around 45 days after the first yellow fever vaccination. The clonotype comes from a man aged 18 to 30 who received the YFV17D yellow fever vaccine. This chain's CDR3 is CASSMDSYEQYF. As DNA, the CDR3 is TGTGCCAGCAGTATGGATTCCTACGAGCAGTACTTC.